This T cell receptor (beta chain) stems from a study of tumor-infiltrating lymphocytes in primary liver carcinoma. Findings and limits, study-wide: Whereas tumor region pairs overlapped more, tumor-adjacent and tumor-blood pairs overlapped less. Tumor top-250-clone fractions significantly exceeded those of blood (p = 0.039).

A word on this clonotype: Its antigen is unidentified.

Co-extraction of both nucleic acids (RNA and DNA) used about 20-33 mg of unsorted bulk tissue. cDNA specific to TCR beta was made from around 470 ng of total RNA, with a constant-region primer employed for priming. Modified slightly, ARM-PCR produced TCR beta libraries over three nested multiplex PCR rounds. Researchers ran the first two PCR rounds for approximately 9 cycles each with TRBV1-TRBV30 forward primers and a C-beta reverse primer. TCRdb processed the multiplex PCR reads anew with MiXCR; each CDR3 protein has one entry. The sample lists roughly 120,000 distinct CDR3 sequences; approximately 71% were seen once. With 5 bases clipped from V and 1 base from J, the junction kept 6 bases outside the gene matches. The CDR3 has 16 residues. Germline CDR1 is SGHVS and CDR2 is FNYEAQ.

The specimen was tumor-adjacent normal liver tissue. The chain links TRBV7-6 to TRBJ2-2; 8 positions agree with TRBD1. This TCR came from a woman in her sixties with primary liver carcinoma and hepatitis B virus infection. CDR3: CASSIRGRGNTGELFF. CDR3 DNA: TGTGCCAGCAGCATCAGGGGGCGAGGGAACACCGGGGAGCTGTTTTTT.